The 28 T cell receptor beta chains below all came from one sample that was sequenced in a study of Ad26.COV2.S vaccination and SARS-CoV-2 variants (dated by TCRdb to 2020 to 2022). Library construction relied on the immunoSEQ multiplex PCR assay. TCRdb took over this immuneACCESS table, retaining in-frame rearrangements with V and J assigned. Such tables are incomplete; in checked studies, under half of the missing clones stem from an unresolved V gene, and the remainder is unexplained. The sample yields about 680,000 clones; about 89% were counted once. In total, the top ten clones hold about 1.5% of the sample. In the paper's terms, the treatment or condition label means: 15 to 20 received Ad26.COV2.S at low or high dose, single or two shots; 5 received placebo; per-sample allocation not given. Repertoires of vaccine and placebo recipients were sequenced from samples taken on day 63 after the first injection.

Sequenced material: peripheral blood, taken in a trial of Ad26.COV2.S vaccine versus placebo. The receptors shown here come from a person aged 18-60 years who received the Ad26.COV2.S COVID-19 vaccine or a placebo.

This clone came up once. V usage is TRBV5-4 and J usage is TRBJ1-6; the D gene is possibly TRBD1 (5 bases). Trimming removed 4 bases from V and 10 bases from J, with 18 bases in between. CDR3 length: 15 amino acids. Germline loops: CDR1 SGHNT, CDR2 YYREEE (reference sequence). The CDR3: CASSTRDPLPSPLHF. The DNA of the CDR3 is TGTGCCAGCAGCACCCGGGACCCATTGCCCTCACCCCTCCACTTT.

This chain connects TRBV2 to TRBJ2-4; 13 nucleotides match TRBD2. Trimming at V came to 6 bases and at J to 3 bases, leaving 8 bases not matched to a gene. CDR1 and CDR2 (germline): SNHLY, FYNNEI. This CDR3 is 17 amino acids long. The CDR3 DNA reads TGTGCCAGCAGGGGTGGGACTAGCGGGAAGGGCAAAAACATTCAGTACTTC. It specifies CASRGGTSGKGKNIQYF.

The gene calls are TRBV7-8 and TRBJ2-7, with 8 bases aligning to TRBD1. Trimming removed 1 base from V and 3 bases from J; junction bases left unmatched: 2. Germline CDR1 SGHVS, CDR2 FQNEAQ. This CDR3 has 14 residues. The CDR3, as DNA: TGTGCCAGCAGCTTAGATACAGGGGGCTACGAGCAGTACTTC. It specifies CASSLDTGGYEQYF.

The chain carries TRBV3-1 (or the pseudogene TRBV3-2) and TRBJ1-1; possible D gene TRBD1, 5 bases. Germline assignment: CDR1 LGHDT and CDR2 YNNKEL (reference sequence). Deletions cut 4 bases from V and 3 bases from J, with 9 bases between. The CDR3 sequence is 13 residues long. The CDR3 reads CASSLTGYTEAFF. In nucleotides, the CDR3 is TGTGCCAGCAGCCTTACAGGTTACACTGAAGCTTTCTTT.

The chain combines TRBV19 with TRBJ1-1; 7 positions agree with TRBD1. V was clipped by 1 base and J by 5 bases; unmatched bases: 16. The CDR3 consists of 18 residues. The germline V gene encodes CDR1 LNHDA and CDR2 SQIVND (reference sequence). This CDR3 reads CASSIAPLDRPRGTEAFF. Written as DNA, the CDR3 is TGTGCCAGTAGTATAGCCCCACTGGACAGGCCCCGGGGGACTGAAGCTTTCTTT.

The sample holds one count of this clone. The rearrangement uses TRBV24-1 and TRBJ2-7, with D possibly matching TRBD2 (5 bases). The CDR3 is 15 residues long. Trimming took 5 bases from V and 0 from J, leaving 13 bases between them. Germline lookup yields CDR1 KGHDR and CDR2 SFDVKD. CDR3: CATSVGAGVSYEQYF. As DNA, the CDR3 is TGTGCCACCAGTGTCGGAGCCGGGGTCTCCTACGAGCAGTACTTC.

V usage is TRBV4-1 and J usage is TRBJ2-7; TRBD1 matches at 9 bases. J gave up 2 bases and V 4 bases, and 3 bases lay outside the gene matches. The CDR3 runs to 14 residues. Germline loops: CDR1 MGHRA, CDR2 YSYEKL. CDR3 DNA: TGCGCCAGCAGCCCTAGACAGGGGGCCTACGAGCAGTACTTC. Amino acid sequence: CASSPRQGAYEQYF.

The gene calls are TRBV5-1 and TRBJ2-3; weak D call: TRBD1 (6 bases). Trimming shortened V by 4 bases and J by 5 bases, and 8 bases separated the two germline ends. The CDR3 contains 12 residues. The V gene's germline CDR1 is SGHRS and CDR2 YFSETQ. CDR3 nucleotides: TGCGCCAGCAGCCTGACAGGAGATACGCAGTATTTT. Amino acid sequence: CASSLTGDTQYF.

For the CDR3, the DNA is TGTGCCATCAGTTCTACCCTGTCTGGAAACACCATATATTTT. It encodes CAISSTLSGNTIYF. This rearrangement joins TRBV10-3 to TRBJ1-3; D is uncertain. This CDR3 contains 14 residues. Between the trimmed V and J ends, which lost 5 bases and 1 base, there was a span of 9 bases. The germline gives CDR1 ENHRY, CDR2 SYGVKD.

The chain links TRBV18 to TRBJ1-1; no clear D. Germline V lookup: CDR1 KGHSH, CDR2 LQKENI. Deletions cut 2 bases from V and 5 bases from J, with 9 bases between. The CDR3 runs 13 residues. Here the CDR3 reads CASSPGWGTEAFF. Here the CDR3 DNA reads TGTGCCAGCTCACCAGGATGGGGTACTGAAGCTTTCTTT.

The J gene is TRBJ1-1, the V gene TRBV19; D remains ambiguous. V was clipped by 1 base and J by 3 bases, with 9 bases between them. Germline CDR1 and CDR2: LNHDA and SQIVND (reference sequence). This CDR3 is built from 14 residues. CDR3 nucleotides: TGTGCCAGTAGTATAGGTCCGGGGTACACTGAAGCTTTCTTT. Protein: CASSIGPGYTEAFF.

J is TRBJ1-2 and V is TRBV10-3, with TRBD1 identical over 9 bases. Losses at the gene ends were 4 bases for V and 0 bases for J; bases not matched to a gene: 3. Germline V gives CDR1 ENHRY, CDR2 SYGVKD. The CDR3 is made up of 15 amino acids. The CDR3 DNA is TGTGCCATCAGTGGGGACAGGGACCCTAACTATGGCTACACCTTC. It codes for CAISGDRDPNYGYTF.

The rearrangement joins TRBV19 to TRBJ1-4; a possible D gene is TRBD1 (5 bases). V was clipped by 1 base and J by 8 bases, with 17 bases between them. The germline gives CDR1 LNHDA, CDR2 SQIVND (reference sequence). The CDR3 loop spans 16 amino acids. The CDR3 region is CASSIGSQRRGEKLFF. The CDR3, as DNA: TGTGCCAGTAGTATAGGATCTCAGCGGCGGGGGGAAAAACTGTTTTTT.

The chain links TRBV18 to TRBJ2-1; D gene uncertain. Trimming took off 2 bases at V and 9 bases at J, with 14 bases between the two ends. The CDR3 extends over 14 amino acids. Germline V gene lookup returns CDR1 KGHSH and CDR2 LQKENI. This CDR3 is CASSPSTPLGEQFF. In nucleotides, the CDR3 is TGTGCCAGCTCACCAAGTACGCCCCTGGGTGAGCAGTTCTTC. The variable domain in full, with the rest retrieved from reference TRBV18 and TRBJ2-1, is NAGVMQNPRHLVRRRGQEARLRCSPMKGHSHVYWYRQLPEEGLKFMVYLQKENIIDESGMPKERFSAEFPKEGPSILRIQQVVRGDSAAYFCASSPSTPLGEQFFGPGTRLTVL.

The table lists this clone with a count of one. The V gene is TRBV6-5, the J gene TRBJ2-3, with D possibly TRBD1 on 6 matching bases. This CDR3 region has 14 residues. Germline CDR1 and CDR2: MNHEY and SVGAGI. V was trimmed by 2 bases and J by 3 bases, leaving 9 bases between them. CDR3 region: CASSYDRFTDTQYF. CDR3 bases: TGTGCCAGCAGTTACGACAGGTTTACAGATACGCAGTATTTT.

This clone was seen once. V usage is TRBV6-2 or TRBV6-3 and J usage is TRBJ2-1, with D possibly matching TRBD2 (7 bases). CDR1 and CDR2 (germline): MNHEY, SVGEGT. V shed 5 bases and J shed 8 bases, with 13 bases lying between them. CDR3 length equals 13 residues. CDR3 in amino acids: CASSPRGAHEQFF. In nucleotides, the CDR3 is TGTGCCAGCAGTCCCCGGGGGGCACATGAGCAGTTCTTC.

The rearrangement links TRBV9 to TRBJ1-3; tentatively, D is TRBD1 (5 bases). This CDR3 contains 15 residues. Germline V gene sequence: CDR1 SGDLS, CDR2 YYNGEE. Trimming left V 3 bases short and J 3 bases short, with 13 bases between. The chain's CDR3 is CASSAMVGVGNTIYF. The DNA for the CDR3 is TGTGCCAGCAGCGCCATGGTGGGGGTTGGAAACACCATATATTTT.

The chain links TRBV2 to TRBJ2-5; 11 bases agree with TRBD2. Losses at the gene ends were 3 bases for V and 5 bases for J; bases not matched to a gene: 5. The CDR3 contains 15 residues. Per the germline V gene, CDR1 is SNHLY and CDR2 is FYNNEI. In DNA, the CDR3 is TGTGCCAGCAGTGAGTTAGCGGGAGGGTGGGAGACCCAGTACTTC. It yields the protein CASSELAGGWETQYF. The full variable domain, completed using reference TRBV2 and TRBJ2-5, is EPEVTQTPSHQVTQMGQEVILRCVPISNHLYFYWYRQILGQKVEFLVSFYNNEISEKSEIFDDQFSVERPDGSNFTLKIRSTKLEDSAMYFCASSELAGGWETQYFGPGTRLLVL.

The CDR3 reads CSVEEGFLQTQYF. CDR3 coding DNA: TGCAGCGTCGAGGAGGGGTTCTTACAGACCCAGTACTTC. The V gene is TRBV29-1, the J gene TRBJ2-5; perhaps TRBD2 as D (6 bases). The CDR3 length is 13 residues. Trimming left V 6 bases short and J 6 bases short, with 17 bases between. CDR1 and CDR2 (germline): SQVTM, ANQGSEA.

V usage is TRBV19 and J usage is TRBJ2-4, with 8 positions matching TRBD1. The V and J ends lost 4 bases and 1 base, in that order; junction bases with no gene match: 6. The CDR3 consists of 16 residues. CDR1 is LNHDA, CDR2 SQIVND, per germline (reference sequence). The CDR3 DNA reads as TGTGCCAGTAGTAAAAACAGGGGGATGGCCAAAAACATTCAGTACTTC. It specifies CASSKNRGMAKNIQYF. Full variable domain (remainder filled in from reference TRBV19 and TRBJ2-4): DGGITQSPKYLFRKEGQNVTLSCEQNLNHDAMYWYRQDPGQGLRLIYYSQIVNDFQKGDIAEGYSVSREKKESFPLTVTSAQKNPTAFYLCASSKNRGMAKNIQYFGAGTRLSVL.

The V gene is TRBV7-2, the J gene TRBJ1-2; 12 bases line up with TRBD1. The CDR3 has 15 amino acids. J lost 5 bases, V lost 7 bases, and 8 bases had no gene match. Germline V CDR1 and CDR2: SGHTA, FQGNSA. The CDR3 DNA is TGTGCCAGCAAGGGGACAGGGGGCGCGGAGTATGGCTACACCTTC. Amino acid sequence: CASKGTGGAEYGYTF.

This clone was counted a few times. The chain is built from TRBV19 and TRBJ2-7; a weak D match, TRBD1 (6 bases). The CDR3 is made up of 14 amino acids. The germline V gene encodes CDR1 LNHDA and CDR2 SQIVND (reference sequence). Trimming shortened V by 4 bases and J by 1 base, and 11 bases separated the two germline ends. DNA of the CDR3: TGTGCCAGTAGTAGGACAGCCACTTCCTACGAGCAGTACTTC. Amino acid sequence: CASSRTATSYEQYF.

This clone came up once. The genes are TRBV4-2 and TRBJ1-5; the match to TRBD1 covers 8 bases. From germline, CDR1 is LGHNA and CDR2 YNFKEQ. After removal of 3 bases from V and 5 bases from J, the junction contained 6 bases not matched to a gene. This CDR3 has 15 amino acids. In DNA, the CDR3 is TGTGCCAGCAGCCAGGCGGACAGGGAGGATCAGCCCCAGCATTTT. As protein: CASSQADREDQPQHF.

This chain links TRBV19 with TRBJ2-7; TRBD2 matches 13 bases. This CDR3 has 18 residues. Germline CDR1 and CDR2: LNHDA and SQIVND (reference sequence). J gave up 11 bases and V 3 bases, and 19 bases lay outside the gene matches. The CDR3 loop is CASSIGTSGIRGIDWEYF. The CDR3 region has the DNA TGTGCCAGTAGTATCGGGACTAGCGGGATCAGGGGCATAGATTGGGAGTACTTC.

CDR3 nucleotides: TGTGCCAGCAGCCCCCTGGACAGGAGGTCACCCCTCCACTTT. Translation: CASSPLDRRSPLHF. The rearrangement joins TRBV11-2 to TRBJ1-6; the match to TRBD1 covers 7 bases. After removal of 5 bases from V and 10 bases from J, the junction contained 8 bases not matched to a gene. Germline V gene sequence: CDR1 SGHAT, CDR2 FQNNGV. The CDR3 extends over 14 amino acids. The variable domain in full, completed from reference TRBV11-2 and TRBJ1-6, reads EAGVAQSPRYKIIEKRQSVAFWCNPISGHATLYWYQQILGQGPKLLIQFQNNGVVDDSQLPKDRFSAERLKGVDSTLKIQPAKLEDSAVYLCASSPLDRRSPLHFGNGTRLTVT.

The rearrangement uses TRBV4-2 and TRBJ1-3; weak D call: TRBD1 (6 bases). The germline V and J ends were trimmed by 4 bases and 4 bases, with 20 bases remaining between them. Germline assignment: CDR1 LGHNA and CDR2 YNFKEQ. The CDR3 contains 17 residues. CDR3: CASSRGEGVILGNTIYF. CDR3 nucleotide sequence: TGTGCCAGCAGCCGGGGGGAGGGGGTCATTCTGGGAAACACCATATATTTT.

J is TRBJ2-3 and V is TRBV6-4, with D uncertain. The V gene lost 2 bases and the J gene lost 6 bases, with 9 bases spanning the gap. In germline, CDR1 is MRHNA, CDR2 SNTAGT. This CDR3 region has 13 residues. The CDR3 loop is CASSDGWSDTQYF. The CDR3 DNA reads TGTGCCAGCAGTGACGGATGGTCGGATACGCAGTATTTT.

This chain uses TRBV6-5 with TRBJ1-5, with D possibly being TRBD1 (5 bases). Trimming shortened V by 6 bases and J by 5 bases, and 14 bases separated the two germline ends. CDR3 length: 14 amino acids. The germline V gene has CDR1 MNHEY and CDR2 SVGAGI. CDR3 DNA: TGTGCCAGCAGGGGCCCCAGGGACGATCAGCCCCAGCATTTT. This encodes CASRGPRDDQPQHF.